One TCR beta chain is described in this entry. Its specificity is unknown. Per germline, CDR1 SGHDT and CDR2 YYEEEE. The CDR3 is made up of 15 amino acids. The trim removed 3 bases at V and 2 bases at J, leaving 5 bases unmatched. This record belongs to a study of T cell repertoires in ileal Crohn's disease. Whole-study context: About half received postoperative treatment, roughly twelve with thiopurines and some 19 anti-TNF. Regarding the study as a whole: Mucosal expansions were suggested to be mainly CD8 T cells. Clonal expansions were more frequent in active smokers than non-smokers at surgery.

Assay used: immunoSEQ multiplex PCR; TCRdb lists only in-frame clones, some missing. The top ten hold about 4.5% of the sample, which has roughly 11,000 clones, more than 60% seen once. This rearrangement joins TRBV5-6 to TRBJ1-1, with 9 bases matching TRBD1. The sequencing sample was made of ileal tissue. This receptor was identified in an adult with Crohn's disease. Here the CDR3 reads CASSSLQGANTEAFF. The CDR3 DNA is TGTGCCAGCAGCTCCTTACAGGGGGCTAACACTGAAGCTTTCTTT.